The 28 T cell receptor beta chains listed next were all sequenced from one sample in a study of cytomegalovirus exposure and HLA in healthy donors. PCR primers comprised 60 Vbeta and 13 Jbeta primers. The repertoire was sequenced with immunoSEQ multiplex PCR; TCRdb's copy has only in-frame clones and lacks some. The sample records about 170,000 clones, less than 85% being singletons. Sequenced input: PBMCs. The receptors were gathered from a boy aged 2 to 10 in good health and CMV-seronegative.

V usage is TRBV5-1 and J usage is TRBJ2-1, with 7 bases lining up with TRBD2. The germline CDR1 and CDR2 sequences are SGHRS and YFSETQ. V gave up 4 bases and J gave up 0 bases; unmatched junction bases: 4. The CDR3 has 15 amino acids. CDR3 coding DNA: TGCGCCAGCAGCGTAAGCGGGGCCTCCTACAATGAGCAGTTCTTC. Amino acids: CASSVSGASYNEQFF.

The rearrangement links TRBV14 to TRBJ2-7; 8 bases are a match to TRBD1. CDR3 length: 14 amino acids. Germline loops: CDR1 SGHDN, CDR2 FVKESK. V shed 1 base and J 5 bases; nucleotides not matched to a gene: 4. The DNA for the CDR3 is TGTGCCAGCAGCCAAGCCTCGGACAGGGACGAGCAGTACTTC. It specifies CASSQASDRDEQYF.

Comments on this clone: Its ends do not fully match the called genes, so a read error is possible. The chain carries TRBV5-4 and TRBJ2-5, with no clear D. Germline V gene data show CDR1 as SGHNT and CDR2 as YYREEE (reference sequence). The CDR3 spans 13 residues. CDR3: CATSPRYQETQYF. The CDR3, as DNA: TGTGCCACCAGCCCCAGGTACCAAGAGACCCAGTACTTC.

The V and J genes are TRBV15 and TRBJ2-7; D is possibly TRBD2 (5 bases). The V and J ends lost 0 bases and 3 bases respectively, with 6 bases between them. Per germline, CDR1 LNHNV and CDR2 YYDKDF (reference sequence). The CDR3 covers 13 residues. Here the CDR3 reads CATSRDAGYEQYF. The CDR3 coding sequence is TGTGCCACCAGCAGAGATGCGGGCTACGAGCAGTACTTC. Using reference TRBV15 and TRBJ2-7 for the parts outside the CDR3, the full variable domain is DAMVIQNPRYQVTQFGKPVTLSCSQTLNHNVMYWYQQKSSQAPKLLFHYYDKDFNNEADTPDNFQSRRPNTSFCFLDIRSPGLGDTAMYLCATSRDAGYEQYFGPGTRLTVT.

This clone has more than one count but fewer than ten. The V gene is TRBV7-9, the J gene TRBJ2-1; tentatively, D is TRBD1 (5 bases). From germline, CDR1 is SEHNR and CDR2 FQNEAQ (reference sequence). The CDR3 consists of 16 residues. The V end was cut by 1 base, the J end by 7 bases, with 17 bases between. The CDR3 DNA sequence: TGTGCCAGCAGCTTAGATGTGGGCCAGGGTGGGAATGAGCAGTTCTTC. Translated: CASSLDVGQGGNEQFF.

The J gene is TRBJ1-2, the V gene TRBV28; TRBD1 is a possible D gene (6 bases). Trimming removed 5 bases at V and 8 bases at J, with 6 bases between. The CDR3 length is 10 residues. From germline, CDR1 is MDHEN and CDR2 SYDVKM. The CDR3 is CASSDRGYTF. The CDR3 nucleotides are TGTGCCAGCAGTGACAGGGGCTACACCTTC.

The CDR3 here is CASRVVVNQPQHF. The CDR3 DNA sequence: TGTGCCAGCAGGGTAGTAGTCAATCAGCCCCAGCATTTT. The genes are TRBV6-1 and TRBJ1-5; D is undetermined. Germline V gene sequence: CDR1 MNHNS, CDR2 SASEGT. The CDR3 loop spans 13 amino acids. Trimming cost V 6 bases and J 3 bases, with 9 bases left between them.

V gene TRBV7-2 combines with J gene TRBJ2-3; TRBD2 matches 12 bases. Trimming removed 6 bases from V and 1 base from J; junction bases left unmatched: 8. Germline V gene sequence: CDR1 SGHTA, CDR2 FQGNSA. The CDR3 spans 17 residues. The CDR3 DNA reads TGTGCCAGCAGACCTCCGGGACTAGCGGGTGGCACAGATACGCAGTATTTT. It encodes CASRPPGLAGGTDTQYF.

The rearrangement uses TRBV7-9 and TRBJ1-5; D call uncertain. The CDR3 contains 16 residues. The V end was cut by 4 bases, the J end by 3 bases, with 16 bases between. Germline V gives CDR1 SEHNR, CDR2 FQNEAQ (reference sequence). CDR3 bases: TGTGCCAGCAGCTGGGAGGGATGGGGAGTCAATCAGCCCCAGCATTTT. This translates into CASSWEGWGVNQPQHF.

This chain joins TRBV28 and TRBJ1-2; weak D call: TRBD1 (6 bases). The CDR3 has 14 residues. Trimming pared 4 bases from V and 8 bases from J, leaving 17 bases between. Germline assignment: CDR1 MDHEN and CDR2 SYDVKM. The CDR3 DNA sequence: TGTGCCAGCAGTTCAATGACAGGCCTCTGGGGCTACACCTTC. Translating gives CASSSMTGLWGYTF.

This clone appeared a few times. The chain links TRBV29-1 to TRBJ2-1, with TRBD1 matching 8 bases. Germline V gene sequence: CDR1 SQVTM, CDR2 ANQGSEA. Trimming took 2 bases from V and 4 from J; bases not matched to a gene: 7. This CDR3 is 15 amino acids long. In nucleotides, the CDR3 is TGCAGCGTTGAAAACCGGGACAGGTCATACAATGAGCAGTTCTTC. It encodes CSVENRDRSYNEQFF.

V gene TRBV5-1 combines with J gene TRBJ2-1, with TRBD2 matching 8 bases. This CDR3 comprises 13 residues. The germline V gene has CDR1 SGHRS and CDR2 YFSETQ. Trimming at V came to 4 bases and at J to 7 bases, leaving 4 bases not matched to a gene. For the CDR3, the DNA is TGCGCCAGCAGCATTAGCGGGGAGAATGAGCAGTTCTTC. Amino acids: CASSISGENEQFF.

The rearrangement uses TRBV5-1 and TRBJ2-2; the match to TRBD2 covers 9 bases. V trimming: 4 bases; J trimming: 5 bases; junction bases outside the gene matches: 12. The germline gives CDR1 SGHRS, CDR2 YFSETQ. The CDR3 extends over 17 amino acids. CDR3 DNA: TGCGCCAGCAGCCGCGACGGAGCGGGGGGTGGTACCGGGGAGCTGTTTTTT. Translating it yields CASSRDGAGGGTGELFF.

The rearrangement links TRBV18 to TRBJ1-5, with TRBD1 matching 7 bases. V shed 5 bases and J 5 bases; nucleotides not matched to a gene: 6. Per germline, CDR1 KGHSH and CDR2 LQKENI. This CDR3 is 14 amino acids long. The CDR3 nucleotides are TGTGCCAGCTCATCTCGACAGGGATATCAGCCCCAGCATTTT. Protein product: CASSSRQGYQPQHF. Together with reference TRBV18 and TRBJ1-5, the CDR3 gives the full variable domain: NAGVMQNPRHLVRRRGQEARLRCSPMKGHSHVYWYRQLPEEGLKFMVYLQKENIIDESGMPKERFSAEFPKEGPSILRIQQVVRGDSAAYFCASSSRQGYQPQHFGDGTRLSIL.

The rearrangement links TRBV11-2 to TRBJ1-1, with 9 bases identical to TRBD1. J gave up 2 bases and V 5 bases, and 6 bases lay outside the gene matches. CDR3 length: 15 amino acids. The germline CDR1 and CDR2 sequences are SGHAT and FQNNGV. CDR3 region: CASSAHTGGNTEAFF. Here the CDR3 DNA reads TGTGCCAGCAGCGCACACACAGGGGGCAACACTGAAGCTTTCTTT. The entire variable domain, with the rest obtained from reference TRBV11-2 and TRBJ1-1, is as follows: EAGVAQSPRYKIIEKRQSVAFWCNPISGHATLYWYQQILGQGPKLLIQFQNNGVVDDSQLPKDRFSAERLKGVDSTLKIQPAKLEDSAVYLCASSAHTGGNTEAFFGQGTRLTVV.

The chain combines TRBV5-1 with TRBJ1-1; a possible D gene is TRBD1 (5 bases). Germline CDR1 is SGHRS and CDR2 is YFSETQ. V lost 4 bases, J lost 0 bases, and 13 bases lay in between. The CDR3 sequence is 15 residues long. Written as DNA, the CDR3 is TGCGCCAGCAGCGGTGGCGGGGGTATGAACACTGAAGCTTTCTTT. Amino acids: CASSGGGGMNTEAFF.

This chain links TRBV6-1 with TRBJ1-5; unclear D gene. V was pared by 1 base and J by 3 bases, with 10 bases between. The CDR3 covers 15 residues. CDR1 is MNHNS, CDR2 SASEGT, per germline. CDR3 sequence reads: CASSEGGHNNQPQHF. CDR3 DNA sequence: TGTGCCAGCAGTGAAGGTGGGCATAACAATCAGCCCCAGCATTTT.

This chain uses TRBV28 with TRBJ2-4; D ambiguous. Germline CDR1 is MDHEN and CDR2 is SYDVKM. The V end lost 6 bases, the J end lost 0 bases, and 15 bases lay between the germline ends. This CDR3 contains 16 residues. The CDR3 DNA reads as TGTGCCAGCAGCCCCGCGGATTTACTAGCCAAAAACATTCAGTACTTC. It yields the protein CASSPADLLAKNIQYF.

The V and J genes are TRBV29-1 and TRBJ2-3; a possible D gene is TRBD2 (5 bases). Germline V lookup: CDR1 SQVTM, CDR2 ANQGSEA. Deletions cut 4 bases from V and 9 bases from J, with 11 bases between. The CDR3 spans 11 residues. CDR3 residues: CSVGGLVTQYF. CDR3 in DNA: TGCAGCGTTGGAGGGCTAGTGACGCAGTATTTT.

CDR3 nucleotides: TGCGCCAGCAGCTTGGTAGCAGGGTACATGAACACTGAAGCTTTCTTT. Protein: CASSLVAGYMNTEAFF. This rearrangement joins TRBV5-1 to TRBJ1-1; tentatively, D is TRBD1 (5 bases). Germline-derived CDR1 and CDR2 are SGHRS and YFSETQ. V was clipped by 0 bases and J by 0 bases, with 12 bases between them. CDR3 length equals 16 residues.

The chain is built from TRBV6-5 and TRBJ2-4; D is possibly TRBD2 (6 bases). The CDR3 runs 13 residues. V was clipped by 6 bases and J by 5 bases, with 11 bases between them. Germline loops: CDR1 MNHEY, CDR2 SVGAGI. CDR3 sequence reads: CASRRDFQNIQYF. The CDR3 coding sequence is TGTGCCAGCAGACGGGACTTCCAAAACATTCAGTACTTC.

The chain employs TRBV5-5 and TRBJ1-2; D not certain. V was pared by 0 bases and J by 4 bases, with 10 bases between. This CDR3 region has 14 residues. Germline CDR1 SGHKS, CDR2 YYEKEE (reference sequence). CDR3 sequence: CASSLATGSYGYTF. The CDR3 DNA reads TGTGCCAGCAGCTTGGCCACGGGGAGCTATGGCTACACCTTC.

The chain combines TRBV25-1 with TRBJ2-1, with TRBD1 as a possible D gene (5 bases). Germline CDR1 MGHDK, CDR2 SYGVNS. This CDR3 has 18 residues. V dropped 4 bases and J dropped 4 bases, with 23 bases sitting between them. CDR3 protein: CASSVIGSRRDVYNEQFF. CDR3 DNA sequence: TGTGCCAGCAGTGTAATAGGCAGCCGCAGGGATGTGTACAATGAGCAGTTCTTC.

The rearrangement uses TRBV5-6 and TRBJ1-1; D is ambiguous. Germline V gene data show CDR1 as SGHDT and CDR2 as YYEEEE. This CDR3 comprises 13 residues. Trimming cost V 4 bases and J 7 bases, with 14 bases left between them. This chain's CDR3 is CASSIGGRNEAFF. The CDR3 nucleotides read TGTGCCAGCAGCATTGGAGGACGAAATGAAGCTTTCTTT.

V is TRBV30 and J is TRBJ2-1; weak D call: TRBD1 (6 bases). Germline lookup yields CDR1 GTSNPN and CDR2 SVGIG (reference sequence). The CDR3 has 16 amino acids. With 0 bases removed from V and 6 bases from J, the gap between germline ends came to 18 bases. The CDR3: CAWSVLTGFVSNEQFF. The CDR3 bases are TGTGCCTGGAGTGTACTCACAGGGTTCGTGAGCAATGAGCAGTTCTTC.

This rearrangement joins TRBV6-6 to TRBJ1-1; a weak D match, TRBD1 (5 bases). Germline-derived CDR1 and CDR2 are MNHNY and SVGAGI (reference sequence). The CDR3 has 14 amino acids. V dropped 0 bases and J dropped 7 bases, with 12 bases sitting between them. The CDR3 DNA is TGTGCCAGCAGTTACTCGACGCAGGGAATTGAAGCTTTCTTT. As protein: CASSYSTQGIEAFF.

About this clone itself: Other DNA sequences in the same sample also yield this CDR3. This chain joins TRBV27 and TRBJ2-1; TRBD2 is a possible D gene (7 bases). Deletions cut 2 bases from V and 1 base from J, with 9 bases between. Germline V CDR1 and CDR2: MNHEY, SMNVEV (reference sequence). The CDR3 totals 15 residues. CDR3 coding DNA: TGTGCCAGCAGTTTAGGGGGGGCTTCCTACAATGAGCAGTTCTTC. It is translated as CASSLGGASYNEQFF.

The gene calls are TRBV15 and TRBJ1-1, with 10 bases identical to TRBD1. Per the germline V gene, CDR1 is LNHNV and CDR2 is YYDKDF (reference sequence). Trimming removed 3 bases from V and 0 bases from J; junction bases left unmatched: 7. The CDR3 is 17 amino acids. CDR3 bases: TGTGCCACCAGCAGGAGACAGGGGGCGCGGTTGAACACTGAAGCTTTCTTT. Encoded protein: CATSRRQGARLNTEAFF.